The 30 T cell receptor beta chains below come from one sample, sequenced in a study of blood T cell repertoires in COVID-19. Generated by immunoSEQ multiplex PCR, the TCRdb table keeps only in-frame clones and is missing some. The sample lists approximately 240,000 clones, 70% to 90% occurring once. The sequencing input was peripheral blood. The receptors originated from a woman in her thirties who had recovered from COVID-19.

The V call is TRBV2, the J call TRBJ1-3; the D gene is possibly TRBD1 (5 bases). CDR1 SNHLY and CDR2 FYNNEI come from the germline V gene. Trimming cost V 8 bases and J 0 bases, with 14 bases left between them. The CDR3 is made up of 15 amino acids. The CDR3 DNA reads as TGTGCCAGCGTCTATGGGGGGGACTCTGGAAACACCATATATTTT. Its translation is CASVYGGDSGNTIYF.

V usage is TRBV9 and J usage is TRBJ1-1; D is unresolved. V was trimmed by 3 bases and J by 4 bases, leaving 13 bases between them. The CDR3 loop spans 14 amino acids. In germline, CDR1 is SGDLS, CDR2 YYNGEE. The CDR3 region is CASSALEGGTEAFF. As DNA, the CDR3 is TGTGCCAGCAGCGCCCTGGAGGGAGGCACTGAAGCTTTCTTT.

This chain uses TRBV19 with TRBJ1-3, with D maybe TRBD1 (6 bases). The V gene lost 8 bases and the J gene lost 0 bases, with 14 bases spanning the gap. Per the germline V gene, CDR1 is LNHDA and CDR2 is SQIVND (reference sequence). There are 15 residues in the CDR3. The CDR3 nucleotides are TGTGCCAGTGGGCCCGGACAGAACTCTGGAAACACCATATATTTT. Amino acid sequence: CASGPGQNSGNTIYF.

The chain links TRBV4-1 to TRBJ1-5; D ambiguous. Germline values: CDR1 MGHRA, CDR2 YSYEKL. Trimming took 1 base from V and 0 from J, leaving 7 bases between them. The CDR3 is 15 amino acids. CDR3 loop: CASSQVTDSNQPQHF. CDR3 in DNA: TGCGCCAGCAGCCAAGTTACAGATAGCAATCAGCCCCAGCATTTT.

V is TRBV6-5 and J is TRBJ2-1; 9 bases match TRBD2. V gave up 6 bases and J gave up 2 bases; unmatched junction bases: 5. This CDR3 is 15 amino acids long. Germline V lookup: CDR1 MNHEY, CDR2 SVGAGI. CDR3 region: CASRPSGETYNEQFF. The CDR3 nucleotides read TGTGCCAGCAGGCCTAGCGGGGAGACCTACAATGAGCAGTTCTTC.

This chain joins TRBV7-3 and TRBJ2-3; 12 positions agree with TRBD2. V shed 0 bases, J shed 0 bases, and the junction held 4 bases outside the gene matches. CDR1 is SGHTA, CDR2 FQGTGA, per germline. The CDR3 runs to 18 residues. As DNA, the CDR3 is TGTGCCAGCAGCTTAACCCCTCTAGCGGGGGGGAGCACAGATACGCAGTATTTT. Residues: CASSLTPLAGGSTDTQYF.

This clone has a count of ten or more. V gene TRBV7-6 combines with J gene TRBJ1-2; tentatively, D is TRBD1 (6 bases). From germline, CDR1 is SGHVS and CDR2 FNYEAQ. The V end was cut by 4 bases, the J end by 4 bases, with 16 bases between. This CDR3 contains 15 residues. The CDR3 DNA is TGTGCCAGCAGCTCACAAGCAGGGGCGGGCTATGGCTACACCTTC. This translates into CASSSQAGAGYGYTF.

The CDR3 bases are TGTGCCAGCAGCCAAGATAGGGAGCTGTTTTTT. This codes for CASSQDRELFF. The chain carries TRBV3-1 (or the pseudogene TRBV3-2) and TRBJ2-2; D not certain. Trimming shortened V by 0 bases and J by 9 bases, and 2 bases separated the two germline ends. This CDR3 is 11 amino acids long. Germline V gene lookup returns CDR1 LGHDT and CDR2 YNNKEL (reference sequence).

V and J are TRBV27 and TRBJ2-3, with TRBD2 identical over 10 bases. The length of the CDR3 is 19 residues. The germline V gene encodes CDR1 MNHEY and CDR2 SMNVEV (reference sequence). J was trimmed by 5 bases and V by 3 bases; bases with no gene match: 17. This CDR3 reads CASSFRGTTLAGEGDTQYF. CDR3 in DNA: TGTGCCAGCAGTTTTAGGGGGACAACTCTAGCGGGGGAAGGAGATACGCAGTATTTT.

The chain has TRBV7-2 and TRBJ2-7; perhaps TRBD2 as D (7 bases). Germline CDR1 reads SGHTA; CDR2 reads FQGNSA. The V and J ends lost 5 bases and 7 bases respectively, with 18 bases between them. CDR3 length equals 14 residues. CDR3 nucleotide sequence: TGTGCCAGCAGCCTCCGCCGGGGGGCGCAAGAGCAGTACTTC. Amino acids: CASSLRRGAQEQYF.

The V and J genes are TRBV9 and TRBJ2-1; TRBD1 is a possible D gene (6 bases). V lost 6 bases, J lost 8 bases, and 15 bases lay in between. The CDR3 contains 13 residues. CDR1 SGDLS and CDR2 YYNGEE come from the germline V gene. DNA of the CDR3: TGTGCCAGCAACCAGGGCAGGGGCGATGAGCAGTTCTTC. Translation gives CASNQGRGDEQFF.

The chain carries TRBV5-1 and TRBJ2-2; D gene uncertain. The CDR3 has 16 residues. The V gene lost 0 bases and the J gene lost 0 bases, with 9 bases spanning the gap. Germline CDR1 is SGHRS and CDR2 is YFSETQ. This CDR3 is CASSLAPGTNTGELFF. As DNA, the CDR3 is TGCGCCAGCAGCTTGGCCCCGGGTACGAACACCGGGGAGCTGTTTTTT.

This clone has a single count. The chain combines TRBV29-1 with TRBJ2-4, with 8 bases identical to TRBD1. Germline V CDR1 and CDR2: SQVTM, ANQGSEA. The ends lost 6 bases at V and 7 bases at J; junction bases unmatched: 11. There are 14 residues in the CDR3. DNA for the CDR3: TGCAGCGTCCTTAACAGGGGGACGAGGAACATTCAGTACTTC. It codes for CSVLNRGTRNIQYF.

V is TRBV7-3 and J is TRBJ2-5; TRBD1 might be the D (5 bases). The CDR3 totals 15 residues. Germline loops: CDR1 SGHTA, CDR2 FQGTGA. Trimming shortened V by 1 base and J by 2 bases, and 11 bases separated the two germline ends. The DNA for the CDR3 is TGTGCCAGCAGCTTAAAAGGGGCCGAACAAGAGACCCAGTACTTC. Residues: CASSLKGAEQETQYF.

V and J are TRBV14 and TRBJ2-7; 10 bases agree with TRBD1. Per germline, CDR1 SGHDN and CDR2 FVKESK. Trimming removed 4 bases from V and 6 bases from J; junction bases left unmatched: 9. The CDR3 spans 15 residues. CDR3 protein: CASSPLGQGNPEQYF. The CDR3 region has the DNA TGTGCCAGCAGCCCCCTGGGACAGGGGAATCCCGAGCAGTACTTC. Drawing the rest from reference TRBV14 and TRBJ2-7, the complete variable domain is EAGVTQFPSHSVIEKGQTVTLRCDPISGHDNLYWYRRVMGKEIKFLLHFVKESKQDESGMPNNRFLAERTGGTYSTLKVQPAELEDSGVYFCASSPLGQGNPEQYFGPGTRLTVT.

V is TRBV3-1 (or the pseudogene TRBV3-2) and J is TRBJ2-7, with 7 bases aligning to TRBD1. In germline, CDR1 is LGHDT, CDR2 YNNKEL (reference sequence). The CDR3 is made up of 15 amino acids. Trimming took 1 base from V and 3 from J; bases not matched to a gene: 6. The CDR3 DNA is TGTGCCAGCAGCCAAGGGGGGACAGTGTACTACGAGCAGTACTTC. Translation gives CASSQGGTVYYEQYF.

The CDR3 spells CASSDRGNTGELFF. CDR3 sequence (DNA): TGTGCCAGTAGTGACAGGGGAAACACCGGGGAGCTGTTTTTT. J is TRBJ2-2 and V is TRBV19; 8 nucleotides match TRBD1. The CDR3 extends over 14 amino acids. V shed 5 bases and J 2 bases; nucleotides not matched to a gene: 1. Germline CDR1 is LNHDA and CDR2 is SQIVND (reference sequence).

Here the CDR3 reads CASRTGTGGSNQPQHF. The CDR3 region has the DNA TGCGCCAGCAGGACCGGGACAGGGGGGAGCAATCAGCCCCAGCATTTT. The gene calls are TRBV10-1 and TRBJ1-5; 11 bases map to TRBD1. V lost 6 bases and J lost 1; bases outside the gene matches: 5. Germline V CDR1 and CDR2: WNHNN, SYGVQD (reference sequence). This CDR3 region has 16 residues.

The gene calls are TRBV7-9 and TRBJ1-2, with unresolved D. This CDR3 contains 15 residues. V was trimmed by 0 bases and J by 8 bases, leaving 16 bases between them. Germline values: CDR1 SEHNR, CDR2 FQNEAQ (reference sequence). The CDR3 sequence: CASSLAMEVVRGYTF. The CDR3 DNA follows: TGTGCCAGCAGCTTAGCGATGGAGGTGGTTCGAGGCTACACCTTC. Combining the CDR3 with reference TRBV7-9 and TRBJ1-2 gives the whole variable domain DTGVSQNPRHKITKRGQNVTFRCDPISEHNRLYWYRQTLGQGPEFLTYFQNEAQLEKSRLLSDRFSAERPKGSFSTLEIQRTEQGDSAMYLCASSLAMEVVRGYTFGSGTRLTVV.

In DNA form, the CDR3 reads TGTGCCAGCAGCGCACAGGTAACACCCCTCCACTTT. Amino acids: CASSAQVTPLHF. The chain joins TRBV2 to TRBJ1-6; D possibly corresponds to TRBD1 (5 bases). CDR1 and CDR2 from the germline V gene are SNHLY and FYNNEI. CDR3 length: 12 residues. V was shortened by 6 bases and J by 11 bases, with 11 bases between the two germline ends.

This clone was observed a single time. This chain links TRBV3-1 (or the pseudogene TRBV3-2) with TRBJ1-5, with D perhaps matching TRBD1 (5 bases). Germline V CDR1 and CDR2: LGHDT, YNNKEL (reference sequence). This CDR3 comprises 18 residues. The V end was cut by 0 bases, the J end by 0 bases, with 15 bases between. CDR3 sequence reads: CASSQDWGVPYSNQPQHF. The CDR3 region has the DNA TGTGCCAGCAGCCAAGATTGGGGGGTGCCCTATAGCAATCAGCCCCAGCATTTT.

This clone turned up a few times. V and J are TRBV5-4 and TRBJ2-7, with TRBD1 identical over 9 bases. The germline gives CDR1 SGHNT, CDR2 YYREEE (reference sequence). The CDR3 has 13 residues. J lost 9 bases, V lost 2 bases, and 6 bases had no gene match. As DNA, the CDR3 is TGTGCCAGCAGCTTCCGGACAGGGGATAGGCAGTACTTC. It specifies CASSFRTGDRQYF. Using reference TRBV5-4 and TRBJ2-7 for the parts outside the CDR3, the full variable domain is ETGVTQSPTHLIKTRGQQVTLRCSSQSGHNTVSWYQQALGQGPQFIFQYYREEENGRGNFPPRFSGLQFPNYSSELNVNALELDDSALYLCASSFRTGDRQYFGPGTRLTVT.

This rearrangement joins TRBV6-2 or TRBV6-3 to TRBJ2-3; the match to TRBD1 covers 7 bases. V dropped 3 bases and J dropped 2; count of bases not matched to a gene: 5. The CDR3 is 15 residues long. Germline V lookup: CDR1 MNHEY, CDR2 SVGEGT. The CDR3 bases are TGTGCCAGCAGTTATGGGACAGCCCTCACAGATACGCAGTATTTT. As protein: CASSYGTALTDTQYF.

The chain has TRBV28 and TRBJ1-2; D is undetermined. The CDR3 covers 12 residues. The V gene lost 10 bases and the J gene lost 4 bases, with 13 bases spanning the gap. Germline V gene sequence: CDR1 MDHEN, CDR2 SYDVKM. CDR3 nucleotide sequence: TGTGCCACTCAAAGTACTAGCTATGGCTACACCTTC. It codes for CATQSTSYGYTF.

The chain uses TRBV4-1 and TRBJ2-3; 9 bases fit TRBD2. Germline CDR1 is MGHRA and CDR2 is YSYEKL. The CDR3 is made up of 16 amino acids. Trimming took 3 bases from V and 3 from J; bases not matched to a gene: 7. Written as DNA, the CDR3 is TGCGCCAGCAGCCATGCTAGCGGGGCGATTACAGATACGCAGTATTTT. Amino acids: CASSHASGAITDTQYF.

J is TRBJ1-2 and V is TRBV6-5, with TRBD1 as a possible D gene (5 bases). The CDR3 is 11 residues long. The V end lost 5 bases, the J end lost 8 bases, and 9 bases lay between the germline ends. Germline V CDR1 and CDR2: MNHEY, SVGAGI. In DNA form, the CDR3 reads TGTGCCAGCAGTCTCCCAGGGGGCTACACCTTC. Its translation is CASSLPGGYTF.

The CDR3 region is CASSSHAGTGETGDTEAFF. The DNA of the CDR3 is TGTGCCAGCAGCTCTCACGCCGGGACAGGGGAAACTGGAGACACTGAAGCTTTCTTT. The chain recombines TRBV7-9 with TRBJ1-1; the match to TRBD1 covers 10 bases. Trimming cost V 4 bases and J 3 bases; bases outside gene matches: 17. The CDR3 runs to 19 residues. The germline V gene encodes CDR1 SEHNR and CDR2 FQNEAQ (reference sequence).

This chain links TRBV3-1 (or the pseudogene TRBV3-2) with TRBJ2-2; 8 nucleotides agree with TRBD2. After removal of 3 bases from V and 3 bases from J, the junction contained 6 bases not matched to a gene. The CDR3 is 16 amino acids. Looked up from germline, CDR1 is LGHDT and CDR2 is YNNKEL (reference sequence). CDR3 bases: TGTGCCAGCAGCCAGCCGGGGGGGTTGGACACCGGGGAGCTGTTTTTT. Protein: CASSQPGGLDTGELFF.

This sequence joins TRBV11-2 and TRBJ1-2; 7 nucleotides align to TRBD1. Germline lookup yields CDR1 SGHAT and CDR2 FQNNGV. CDR3 length: 15 amino acids. V lost 1 base and J lost 5; bases outside the gene matches: 7. CDR3 in DNA: TGTGCCAGCAGCTTAGGACAGGGAGGTTTATATGGCTACACCTTC. As protein: CASSLGQGGLYGYTF.

This chain links TRBV5-5 with TRBJ2-5, with 11 bases fitting TRBD2. Trimming cost V 3 bases and J 4 bases; bases outside gene matches: 2. Germline-derived CDR1 and CDR2 are SGHKS and YYEKEE (reference sequence). The CDR3 is 14 amino acids. As DNA, the CDR3 is TGTGCCAGCAGCTCCGGACTAGCGGGAGAGACCCAGTACTTC. This translates into CASSSGLAGETQYF.